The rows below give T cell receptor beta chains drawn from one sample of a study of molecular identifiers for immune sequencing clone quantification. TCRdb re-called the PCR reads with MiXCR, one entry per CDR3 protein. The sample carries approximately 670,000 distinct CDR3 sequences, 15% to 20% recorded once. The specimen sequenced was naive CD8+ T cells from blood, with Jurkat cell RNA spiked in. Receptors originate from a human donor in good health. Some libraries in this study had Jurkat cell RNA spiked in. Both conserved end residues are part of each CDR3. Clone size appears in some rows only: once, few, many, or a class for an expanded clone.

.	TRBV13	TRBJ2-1	CASSFGSGGNEQFF
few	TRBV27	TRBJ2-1	CASSPELGAGGNEQFF
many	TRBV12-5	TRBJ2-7	CASGLEWDEQYF
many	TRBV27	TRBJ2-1	CASSRIAGVMSNEQFF
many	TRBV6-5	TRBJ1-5	CASSYAGGGNQPQHF
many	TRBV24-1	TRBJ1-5	CATSGLLLLGRGLEPQHF
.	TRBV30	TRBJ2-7	CAVQAYEQYF
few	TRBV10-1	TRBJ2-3	CASSALAGGADTQYF
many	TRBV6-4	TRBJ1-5	CASNYKLAGRQPQHF
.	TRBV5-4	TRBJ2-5	CASSPVGSGAGETQYF
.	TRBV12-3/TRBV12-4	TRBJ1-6	CASSVTGGGSPLHF
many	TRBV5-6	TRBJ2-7	CASSLEGFNRNYEQYF
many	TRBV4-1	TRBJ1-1	CASSQTARGTVEAFF
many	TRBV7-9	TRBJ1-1	CASSFLAGANTEAFF
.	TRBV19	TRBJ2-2	CASSIGGTANTGELFF
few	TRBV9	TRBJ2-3	CASSVAAGSSGASDTQYF
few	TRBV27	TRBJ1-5	CASSHRGQNQPQHF
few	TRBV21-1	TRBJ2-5	CASSKRRPRETQYF
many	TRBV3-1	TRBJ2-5	CASSPSLQVETQYF